One and the same sample provided the 22 T cell receptor beta chains below, sequenced in a study of CD8+ T cells in alopecia areata. Investigators isolated RNA and reverse transcribed it into cDNA to act as the sequencing template. Some clones are missing from TCRdb's copy, which holds only in-frame ones; the method was immunoSEQ multiplex PCR. The sample lists approximately 150,000 clones; 55% to 75% were seen once. As for treatment: oral pan-JAK inhibitor, 5-10 mg twice daily. The sample consisted of CD4+ T cells sorted from blood, taken at week 24, from a patient treated with tofacitinib. Every receptor here comes from a human donor with alopecia areata.

This sequence joins TRBV18 and TRBJ2-7; possibly TRBD1 for D (5 bases). The length of the CDR3 is 15 residues. Trimming pared 4 bases from V and 6 bases from J, leaving 19 bases between. CDR1 and CDR2 from the germline V gene are KGHSH and LQKENI. The CDR3 is CASSRGPESGGEQYF. CDR3 bases: TGTGCCAGCTCACGGGGCCCAGAGTCGGGTGGCGAGCAGTACTTC. Full variable domain (rest looked up from reference TRBV18 and TRBJ2-7): NAGVMQNPRHLVRRRGQEARLRCSPMKGHSHVYWYRQLPEEGLKFMVYLQKENIIDESGMPKERFSAEFPKEGPSILRIQQVVRGDSAAYFCASSRGPESGGEQYFGPGTRLTVT.

CDR3 nucleotides: TGCGCCAGCAGCCAATTCCTAGCGGCGGGGGGTCCTAACCACCAAGAGACCCAGTACTTC. It specifies CASSQFLAAGGPNHQETQYF. The chain combines TRBV4-1 with TRBJ2-5; 8 positions agree with TRBD2. V trimming: 2 bases; J trimming: 0 bases; junction bases outside the gene matches: 17. Germline V CDR1 and CDR2: MGHRA, YSYEKL. This CDR3 has 20 residues.

In DNA form, the CDR3 reads TGTGCCTGGAGTGTAGTATCCTACAATGAGCAGTTCTTC. It codes for CAWSVVSYNEQFF. The J gene is TRBJ2-1, the V gene TRBV30, with D unclear. Trimming left V 0 bases short and J 1 base short, with 4 bases between. Germline V gene lookup returns CDR1 GTSNPN and CDR2 SVGIG (reference sequence). The CDR3 sequence is 13 residues long. The variable domain in full, with the rest retrieved from reference TRBV30 and TRBJ2-1, is SQTIHQWPATLVQPVGSPLSLECTVEGTSNPNLYWYRQAAGRGLQLLFYSVGIGQISSEVPQNLSASRPQDRQFILSSKKLLLSDSGFYLCAWSVVSYNEQFFGPGTRLTVL.

This clone showed up just a few times. The chain joins TRBV29-1 to TRBJ2-7; the match to TRBD1 covers 7 bases. Germline CDR1 reads SQVTM; CDR2 reads ANQGSEA. V trimming: 7 bases; J trimming: 3 bases; junction bases outside the gene matches: 6. There are 12 residues in the CDR3. The CDR3 region has the DNA TGCAGCGGGGGAACAGGGGTCTACGAGCAGTACTTC. This encodes CSGGTGVYEQYF.

About this clone itself: Other nucleotide sequences in the sample specify the same CDR3. This chain uses TRBV9 with TRBJ2-5; D unresolved. CDR1 and CDR2 from the germline V gene are SGDLS and YYNGEE. The CDR3 contains 13 residues. V was pared by 3 bases and J by 0 bases, with 6 bases between. The CDR3 nucleotides are TGTGCCAGCAGCGGCCGGGACCAAGAGACCCAGTACTTC. Protein sequence: CASSGRDQETQYF.

This sequence joins TRBV5-1 and TRBJ2-7; a possible D gene is TRBD1 (6 bases). V shed 5 bases and J shed 1 base, with 10 bases lying between them. The CDR3 length is 13 residues. From germline, CDR1 is SGHRS and CDR2 YFSETQ. In DNA, the CDR3 is TGCGCCAGCAGAAGACAGGTATCCTACGAGCAGTACTTC. Amino acid sequence: CASRRQVSYEQYF. The full variable domain, its missing parts supplied by reference TRBV5-1 and TRBJ2-7, is KAGVTQTPRYLIKTRGQQVTLSCSPISGHRSVSWYQQTPGQGLQFLFEYFSETQRNKGNFPGRFSGRQFSNSRSEMNVSTLELGDSALYLCASRRQVSYEQYFGPGTRLTVT.

This clone has just a few counts. The rearrangement joins TRBV15 to TRBJ2-2, with D unresolved. From germline, CDR1 is LNHNV and CDR2 YYDKDF (reference sequence). The CDR3 spans 13 residues. Trimming shortened V by 1 base and J by 7 bases, and 7 bases separated the two germline ends. The CDR3 region is CATSRALGGELFF. The DNA for the CDR3 is TGTGCCACCAGCAGAGCCCTCGGCGGGGAGCTGTTTTTT.

V and J are TRBV18 and TRBJ2-2; D is unresolved. Germline V gives CDR1 KGHSH, CDR2 LQKENI. This CDR3 comprises 15 residues. V dropped 2 bases and J dropped 3 bases, with 10 bases sitting between them. The CDR3 sequence: CASSPVRIDTGELFF. The CDR3 DNA follows: TGTGCCAGCTCACCAGTACGCATAGACACCGGGGAGCTGTTTTTT. The full variable domain, in which reference TRBV18 and TRBJ2-2 provide the parts outside the CDR3, is NAGVMQNPRHLVRRRGQEARLRCSPMKGHSHVYWYRQLPEEGLKFMVYLQKENIIDESGMPKERFSAEFPKEGPSILRIQQVVRGDSAAYFCASSPVRIDTGELFFGEGSRLTVL.

J is TRBJ1-2 and V is TRBV15; 9 bases fit TRBD1. The V and J ends lost 0 bases and 5 bases, in that order; junction bases with no gene match: 7. The CDR3 sequence is 16 residues long. Per germline, CDR1 LNHNV and CDR2 YYDKDF (reference sequence). CDR3 in amino acids: CATSRDKTGGRYGYTF. The CDR3 DNA follows: TGTGCCACCAGCAGAGATAAGACAGGGGGACGGTATGGCTACACCTTC.

The chain uses TRBV23-1 and TRBJ1-3; D is unclear. TRBV23-1 is classed as an ORF, of uncertain function. Deletions cut 7 bases from V and 8 bases from J, with 15 bases between. The CDR3 is 13 residues long. This chain's CDR3 is CASIGGRTHTIYF. In DNA, the CDR3 is TGCGCCAGCATAGGAGGGAGGACCCACACCATATATTTT.

The gene calls are TRBV12-5 and TRBJ1-2, with D hard to call. The CDR3 length is 12 residues. CDR1 and CDR2 (germline): LGHNT, FRNRAP. Trimming took off 5 bases at V and 6 bases at J, with 10 bases between the two ends. The CDR3 DNA reads TGTGCTAGTGGTCCCTATGGGAATGGCTACACCTTC. Encoded protein: CASGPYGNGYTF.

This clone was seen only once. V usage is TRBV5-1 and J usage is TRBJ2-5; 7 bases line up with TRBD1. Germline CDR1 reads SGHRS; CDR2 reads YFSETQ. The V and J ends lost 6 bases and 2 bases, in that order; junction bases with no gene match: 13. The CDR3 covers 16 residues. CDR3 residues: CASTKDSSGGQETQYF. DNA for the CDR3: TGCGCCAGCACCAAGGACAGTTCAGGGGGACAAGAGACCCAGTACTTC.

This sequence joins TRBV5-6 and TRBJ2-2; maybe TRBD2 (5 bases). V gave up 1 base and J gave up 7 bases, with 8 bases separating them. This CDR3 spans 13 amino acids. Germline CDR1 SGHDT, CDR2 YYEEEE. The CDR3, as DNA: TGTGCCAGCAGCTTGAGAGGGATCGGGGAGCTGTTTTTT. It codes for CASSLRGIGELFF.

The rearrangement links TRBV14 to TRBJ2-5, with 12 bases aligning to TRBD1. The J segment lost 11 bases and the V segment lost 3 bases, leaving 7 bases of the junction unmatched. The CDR3 spans 14 residues. CDR1 and CDR2 (germline): SGHDN, FVKESK. This CDR3 reads CASSQGQGATEQYF. As DNA, the CDR3 is TGTGCCAGCAGCCAGGGACAGGGGGCGACTGAGCAGTACTTC. Filled out from reference TRBV14 and TRBJ2-5, the complete variable domain reads EAGVTQFPSHSVIEKGQTVTLRCDPISGHDNLYWYRRVMGKEIKFLLHFVKESKQDESGMPNNRFLAERTGGTYSTLKVQPAELEDSGVYFCASSQGQGATEQYFGPGTRLLVL.

The chain's CDR3 is CAAQGERGAYNEQFF. Written as DNA, the CDR3 is TGTGCCGCCCAGGGGGAGCGGGGAGCGTACAATGAGCAGTTCTTC. The rearrangement joins TRBV7-2 to TRBJ2-1; D could derive from TRBD1 or TRBD2 (7 bases each). The CDR3 spans 15 residues. Germline V gene data show CDR1 as SGHTA and CDR2 as FQGNSA. Trimming stripped 11 bases from V and 4 bases from J, with 21 bases between.

This chain links TRBV30 with TRBJ2-7, with no clear D. CDR3 length equals 12 residues. Per the germline V gene, CDR1 is GTSNPN and CDR2 is SVGIG (reference sequence). Trimming removed 5 bases from V and 5 bases from J, with 13 bases in between. CDR3 nucleotide sequence: TGTGCCTGGTCCCCTGAGTTCAACGAGCAGTACTTC. It specifies CAWSPEFNEQYF.

J is TRBJ2-6 and V is TRBV19; the D gene is possibly TRBD1 (5 bases). This CDR3 contains 15 residues. Germline V lookup: CDR1 LNHDA, CDR2 SQIVND (reference sequence). V was shortened by 6 bases and J by 4 bases, with 13 bases between the two germline ends. CDR3: CASRNQGSGANVLTF. DNA for the CDR3: TGTGCCAGTAGGAATCAGGGTTCCGGGGCCAACGTCCTGACTTTC.

J is TRBJ2-1 and V is TRBV5-1, with D possibly TRBD1 on 6 matching bases. CDR3 length: 14 amino acids. CDR1 and CDR2 from the germline V gene are SGHRS and YFSETQ. Trimming shortened V by 3 bases and J by 6 bases, and 13 bases separated the two germline ends. CDR3 residues: CASSSEGQRNEQFF. Here the CDR3 DNA reads TGCGCCAGCAGCTCCGAAGGACAGCGCAATGAGCAGTTCTTC.

The chain employs TRBV6-5 and TRBJ2-5, with D unclear. Germline-derived CDR1 and CDR2 are MNHEY and SVGAGI. V lost 7 bases and J 2 bases, leaving 11 bases between the germline ends. CDR3 size: 13 residues. CDR3 protein: CASTRRIQETQYF. The CDR3 DNA reads as TGTGCCAGCACGAGACGCATTCAAGAGACCCAGTACTTC.

V usage is TRBV4-2 and J usage is TRBJ2-7; D not resolved. The CDR3 is 15 residues long. The germline V gene has CDR1 LGHNA and CDR2 YNFKEQ. Trimming removed 0 bases from V and 3 bases from J, with 12 bases in between. DNA for the CDR3: TGTGCCAGCAGCCAAGATGGGCAGGCCCACTACGAGCAGTACTTC. Translation: CASSQDGQAHYEQYF.

The chain joins TRBV9 to TRBJ1-2; 10 bases are shared with TRBD1. V shed 3 bases, J shed 4 bases, and the junction held 12 bases outside the gene matches. CDR1 and CDR2 (germline): SGDLS, YYNGEE. The CDR3 contains 17 residues. As DNA, the CDR3 is TGTGCCAGCAGCGCCGGACAGGGGGAGGCCTACCTCTATGGCTACACCTTC. Translating it yields CASSAGQGEAYLYGYTF.

This clone was seen only a few times. V gene TRBV14 combines with J gene TRBJ2-3; no definite D call. The ends were cut back, 5 bases at V and 1 base at J, with 10 bases in the middle. The CDR3 contains 14 residues. CDR1 and CDR2 from the germline V gene are SGHDN and FVKESK. The CDR3 DNA follows: TGTGCCAGCAGCTTTACCCGGGGCACAGATACGCAGTATTTT. Translation: CASSFTRGTDTQYF.